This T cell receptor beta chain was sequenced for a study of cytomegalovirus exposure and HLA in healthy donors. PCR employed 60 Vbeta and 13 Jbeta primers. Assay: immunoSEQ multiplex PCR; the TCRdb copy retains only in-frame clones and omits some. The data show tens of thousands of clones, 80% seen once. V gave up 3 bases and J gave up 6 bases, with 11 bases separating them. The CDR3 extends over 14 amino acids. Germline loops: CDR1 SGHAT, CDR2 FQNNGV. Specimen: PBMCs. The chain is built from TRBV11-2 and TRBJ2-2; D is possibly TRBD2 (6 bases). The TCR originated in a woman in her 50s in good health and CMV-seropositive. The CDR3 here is CASSLGGAAGELFF. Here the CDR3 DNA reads TGTGCCAGCAGCTTGGGCGGGGCGGCCGGGGAGCTGTTTTTT.